This TCR beta chain derives from a study of T cell repertoires in cytomegalovirus infection (dated by TCRdb to between 2018 and 2020). As for the study more broadly: Recently identified HLA-C-restricted CMV epitopes, whose presentation resists viral immunomodulation, were targeted by peptide stimulations together with well-studied HLA-B-restricted epitopes. The HLA type of each donor mattered for the analysis, because public TCR beta signatures pointed to carriage of CMV infection along with the matching HLA type.

V loses 5 bases, J loses 0 bases, and the germline ends lie 23 bases apart. The CDR3 runs 19 amino acids, cysteine and phenylalanine included. The DNA shown is the 57-base CDR3, in frame from base 1. CDR1 and CDR2 are drawn from the germline V gene: SGHTA, FQGNSA. What the authors observed across the whole study: Cumulative frequency of public TCR beta family members discriminated carriers of CMV infection plus the relevant HLA type in this cohort and an independent 352-donor cohort. The ex vivo response was dominated by HLA-C-restricted CMV-specific TCR beta clonotypes, which also provided the single most frequent clonotype in two of eight donors.

This clonotype has at least ten counts. Its antigen is unknown. One base away there is no much larger clone; base qualities are not given. The label giving this sample's treatment or condition can be read as: in vitro stimulation with specific CMV peptide epitopes to enrich CMV-specific T cells. Sequencing instrument: Illumina HiSeq 1500. The public sequencing data were trimmed at Q25 with fastp and processed into clonotypes with MiXCR by TCRdb, which kept only in-frame beta chains. Each record represents a unique CDR3 protein, reported with the most common genes and DNA among its rows. Counted in this sample were 550,000 to 850,000 distinct CDR3 sequences; 33% of them appeared once. The top ten clones comprise roughly 18% of the sample.

Sequenced material: cultured PBMCs, taken from culture after CMV antigen stimulation. The chain employs TRBV7-2 and TRBJ2-1; possibly the D gene is TRBD2, per 6 matching bases. The clonotype was recovered from a human donor in good health (CMV status not recorded). Some clones in this sample may be carry-over from other donors' samples. CDR3 sequence: CASSPRGSGYLSSYNEQFF. The base sequence is TGTGCCAGCAGCCCCCGGGGTAGCGGATATCTAAGCTCCTACAATGAGCAGTTCTTC. With all but the CDR3 taken from the reference TRBV7-2 and TRBJ2-1 genes, the full variable domain is: GAGVSQSPSNKVTEKGKDVELRCDPISGHTALYWYRQSLGQGLEFLIYFQGNSAPDKSGLPSDRFSAERTGGSVSTLTIQRTQQEDSAVYLCASSPRGSGYLSSYNEQFFGPGTRLTVL.